This is a list of T cell receptor beta chains from one sample in a study of PD-1 blockade in classical Hodgkin lymphoma. The method was immunoSEQ multiplex PCR; TCRdb's version includes in-frame clones alone and lacks a portion of them. The data contain about 44,000 clones, roughly 70% of them singletons. The sample here was peripheral blood mononuclear cells (PBMCs), taken before the fourth cycle of nivolumab. These receptor sequences come from a human donor with classical Hodgkin lymphoma. The CDR3 runs from the conserved cysteine through the conserved F or W. A D gene is named only where the DNA matches it firmly. Only some rows state a clone size, as once, few, many or a class for expanded clones.

v_gene: TRBV6-6
abundance: .
j_gene: TRBJ1-3
d_gene: .
CDR3nt: TGTGCCAGCAAGGGGTTCGCTGGAAACACCATATATTTT
CDR3aa: CASKGFAGNTIYF

v_gene: TRBV19
abundance: once
j_gene: TRBJ2-1
d_gene: .
CDR3nt: TGTGCCAGTAGTCCCGCTAGCAGCTCCTACAATGAGCAGTTCTTC
CDR3aa: CASSPASSSYNEQFF

v_gene: TRBV6-6
abundance: few
j_gene: TRBJ2-4
d_gene: .
CDR3nt: TGTGCCAGCACCGGGTATGCAAACATTCAGTACTTC
CDR3aa: CASTGYANIQYF

v_gene: TRBV30
abundance: few
j_gene: TRBJ1-2
d_gene: .
CDR3nt: TGTGCCTGGAGTATCTGGGCGGAGAGGGGCTACACCTTC
CDR3aa: CAWSIWAERGYTF

v_gene: TRBV6-5
abundance: few
j_gene: TRBJ1-1
d_gene: .
CDR3nt: TGTGCCAGCAGTTACAGGGTTATGGGCACTGAAGCTTTCTTT
CDR3aa: CASSYRVMGTEAFF

v_gene: TRBV5-6
abundance: once
j_gene: TRBJ2-7
d_gene: .
CDR3nt: TGTGCCAGCACATACCGGGACACCTACGAGCAGTACTTC
CDR3aa: CASTYRDTYEQYF

v_gene: TRBV2
abundance: .
j_gene: TRBJ1-2
d_gene: .
CDR3nt: TGTGCCAGCAACGAGGACGGATACTATGGCTACACCTTC
CDR3aa: CASNEDGYYGYTF

v_gene: TRBV7-9
abundance: many
j_gene: TRBJ2-7
d_gene: .
CDR3nt: TGTGCCAGCAGCTTAGAAGGGGGACCGAGCTACGAGCAGTACTTC
CDR3aa: CASSLEGGPSYEQYF

v_gene: TRBV7-2
abundance: few
j_gene: TRBJ2-7
d_gene: .
CDR3nt: TGTGCCAGCAGCTTAGGGGTCGGGGCGAGCTACGAGCAGTACTTC
CDR3aa: CASSLGVGASYEQYF

v_gene: TRBV5-5
abundance: once
j_gene: TRBJ2-2
d_gene: .
CDR3nt: TGTGCCAGCAGCTTGGATGGAATAAACACCGGGGAGCTGTTTTTT
CDR3aa: CASSLDGINTGELFF

v_gene: TRBV7-2
abundance: .
j_gene: TRBJ2-1
d_gene: .
CDR3nt: TGTGCCAGCAGCTTAGGGCGCAGCGAGCGGGAGCAGTTCTTC
CDR3aa: CASSLGRSEREQFF

v_gene: TRBV6-6
abundance: once
j_gene: TRBJ2-7
d_gene: .
CDR3nt: TGTGCCAGCAACTTACGGGTAGCAGACGGCTCCTACGAGCAGTACTTC
CDR3aa: CASNLRVADGSYEQYF

v_gene: TRBV5-5
abundance: .
j_gene: TRBJ1-4
d_gene: .
CDR3nt: TGTGCCAGCAGCCAGTTAAGTGAAAAACTGTTTTTT
CDR3aa: CASSQLSEKLFF

v_gene: TRBV6-5
abundance: many
j_gene: TRBJ1-6
d_gene: .
CDR3nt: TGTGCCAGCAGTTACGGGCAGAGCTCCTATAATTCACCCCTCCACTTT
CDR3aa: CASSYGQSSYNSPLHF

v_gene: TRBV2
abundance: .
j_gene: TRBJ2-7
d_gene: .
CDR3nt: TGTGCCAGCAGAGAGGAGGGCTACGAGCAGTACTTC
CDR3aa: CASREEGYEQYF

v_gene: TRBV29-1
abundance: .
j_gene: TRBJ2-6
d_gene: .
CDR3nt: TGCAGCGTCCGACCTCTAGCTGGGGCCAACGTCCTGACTTTC
CDR3aa: CSVRPLAGANVLTF

v_gene: TRBV6-5
abundance: few
j_gene: TRBJ2-7
d_gene: .
CDR3nt: TGTGCCAGCAGTTTCGATGGGGGGCCTGAATTGTGGTACTTC
CDR3aa: CASSFDGGPELWYF

v_gene: TRBV28
abundance: .
j_gene: TRBJ1-5
d_gene: .
CDR3nt: TGTGCCAGCAGTTTAATGCGAGCTAATCAGCCCCAGCATTTT
CDR3aa: CASSLMRANQPQHF

v_gene: TRBV4-1
abundance: .
j_gene: TRBJ1-3
d_gene: .
CDR3nt: TGCGCCAGCAGCCAAGCGGGGTTGGGAAACACCATATATTTT
CDR3aa: CASSQAGLGNTIYF

v_gene: TRBV2
abundance: .
j_gene: TRBJ2-3
d_gene: .
CDR3nt: TGTGCCAGCAGTGAAGCGCGTGGCGGGGCGGGAGATACGCAGTATTTT
CDR3aa: CASSEARGGAGDTQYF

v_gene: TRBV5-4
abundance: .
j_gene: TRBJ1-1
d_gene: .
CDR3nt: TGTGCCAGCAGCCAACCCGGATATCGGGGCGCGGACACTGAAGCTTTCTTT
CDR3aa: CASSQPGYRGADTEAFF

v_gene: TRBV23-1
abundance: .
j_gene: TRBJ2-7
d_gene: TRBD2
CDR3nt: TGCGCCAGCAGCCACCCGGGGGGGCGCGAGCAGTACTTC
CDR3aa: CASSHPGGREQYF

v_gene: TRBV6-5
abundance: .
j_gene: TRBJ1-1
d_gene: .
CDR3nt: TGTGCCAGCAGTTACCTCCGAGAGACTGAAGCTTTCTTT
CDR3aa: CASSYLRETEAFF

v_gene: TRBV6-5
abundance: few
j_gene: TRBJ2-1
d_gene: TRBD2
CDR3nt: TGTGCCAGCAGTCCTAGCGGGGGGGCCAACAATGAGCAGTTCTTC
CDR3aa: CASSPSGGANNEQFF

v_gene: TRBV10-3
abundance: once
j_gene: TRBJ1-4
d_gene: .
CDR3nt: TGTGCCATCAGTGAAGGGACCGGGAGAACTAATGAAAAACTGTTTTTT
CDR3aa: CAISEGTGRTNEKLFF

v_gene: TRBV27
abundance: .
j_gene: TRBJ1-4
d_gene: .
CDR3nt: TGTGCCAGCAGTTTTACGGGTCTCAATGAAAAACTGTTTTTT
CDR3aa: CASSFTGLNEKLFF

v_gene: TRBV19
abundance: few
j_gene: TRBJ1-5
d_gene: TRBD1
CDR3nt: TGTGCCAGTAGTAACGACAGGGTAGGGTATTGGGGTCAGCCCCAGCATTTT
CDR3aa: CASSNDRVGYWGQPQHF

v_gene: TRBV28
abundance: .
j_gene: TRBJ1-4
d_gene: .
CDR3nt: TGTGCCAGCAGGATCCGGGAAGGTGAAAAACTGTTTTTT
CDR3aa: CASRIREGEKLFF

v_gene: TRBV6-5
abundance: .
j_gene: TRBJ1-5
d_gene: .
CDR3nt: TGTGCCAGCAGTGAAGGGATGTCCCAGCATTTT
CDR3aa: CASSEGMSQHF

v_gene: TRBV9
abundance: once
j_gene: TRBJ1-1
d_gene: .
CDR3nt: TGTGCCAGCAGCGTAGGGGTGGGGGTCATGAACACTGAAGCTTTCTTT
CDR3aa: CASSVGVGVMNTEAFF

v_gene: TRBV19
abundance: .
j_gene: TRBJ1-2
d_gene: .
CDR3nt: TGTGCCAGTAGTATAACGGTCGCTAACTATGGCTACACCTTC
CDR3aa: CASSITVANYGYTF

v_gene: TRBV9
abundance: .
j_gene: TRBJ2-3
d_gene: TRBD1
CDR3nt: TGTGCCAGCAGCGTAACGACCGGGACAGTGAATACGCAGTATTTT
CDR3aa: CASSVTTGTVNTQYF

v_gene: TRBV9
abundance: .
j_gene: TRBJ2-1
d_gene: TRBD2
CDR3nt: TGTGCCAGCAGCGTATCTAGCGGGGGGGCGTATGAGCAGTTCTTC
CDR3aa: CASSVSSGGAYEQFF

v_gene: TRBV4-3
abundance: once
j_gene: TRBJ2-7
d_gene: TRBD2
CDR3nt: TGCGCCAGCAGCCAAGCTGCTAGCGGGGGTACTCACGTCTCCTACGAGCAGTACTTC
CDR3aa: CASSQAASGGTHVSYEQYF

v_gene: TRBV7-2
abundance: .
j_gene: TRBJ2-7
d_gene: TRBD2
CDR3nt: TGTGCCAGCAGCTCGCGGACTAGCCAAGGGCCCGAGCAGTACTTC
CDR3aa: CASSSRTSQGPEQYF

v_gene: TRBV5-1
abundance: .
j_gene: TRBJ1-1
d_gene: .
CDR3nt: TGCGCCAGCAGTAAGGCCGCGGGCACTGAAGCTTTCTTT
CDR3aa: CASSKAAGTEAFF

v_gene: TRBV4-3
abundance: .
j_gene: TRBJ1-3
d_gene: .
CDR3nt: TGCGCCAGCAGCCAAGAAGTTTATCGGGACACCATATATTTT
CDR3aa: CASSQEVYRDTIYF